The sequence of this T cell receptor (beta chain) was determined in a study of molecular identifiers for immune sequencing clone quantification. This clonotype has at least ten counts. Listed TCR primers and previously described methods were used for bulk TCR libraries. TCRdb fed the PCR reads into MiXCR, producing one record per CDR3 protein. The table lists about 640,000 distinct CDR3 sequences, about 20% of them singletons. Specimen: naive CD8+ T cells from blood, with Jurkat cell RNA spiked in. Indicated subset: FACS-sorted CD8+CD4-CCR7+CD45RA+ naive T cells. The TCR comes from a human donor in good health. Some libraries in this study had Jurkat cell RNA spiked in.

Here the CDR3 DNA reads TGTGCCAGCACGTGGGGGACTGAAGCTTTCTTT. Encoded protein: CASTWGTEAFF. The chain recombines TRBV6-2 or TRBV6-3 with TRBJ1-1; tentative D call: TRBD1 (5 bases). Germline CDR1 and CDR2: MNHEY and SVGEGT. With 7 bases removed from V and 5 bases from J, the gap between germline ends came to 8 bases. The CDR3 spans 11 residues.